These 4 T cell receptor beta chains originate from one sample sequenced in a study of T cells in Graves' hyperthyroidism and ophthalmopathy. RNA transcripts were the template for amplifying TCR beta CDR3 regions. The HTBI primer set drove a first-round RT-PCR of the TCR CDR3. TCRdb re-derived calls from the multiplex PCR reads in MiXCR, one entry per CDR3 protein. The table includes some 300,000 distinct CDR3 sequences, roughly 14% detected once. The specimen sequenced was blood. The receptors derive from a woman younger than 45 with Graves' hyperthyroidism that later progressed to Graves' ophthalmopathy.

In this sample, this clonotype turned up a few times. The chain recombines TRBV18 with TRBJ2-2, with D possibly called TRBD1 or TRBD2 (5 bases each). V gave up 0 bases and J gave up 3 bases, with 14 bases separating them. The CDR3 length is 17 residues. Germline values: CDR1 KGHSH, CDR2 LQKENI. The CDR3 DNA reads TGTGCCAGCTCACCACCGATCGACAAGGGACACACCGGGGAGCTGTTTTTT. Translation: CASSPPIDKGHTGELFF.

There are many counts of this clonotype. V and J are TRBV11-2 and TRBJ2-1; possibly TRBD1 or TRBD2 for D (5 bases each). This CDR3 is built from 21 residues. Trimming removed 5 bases at V and 0 bases at J, with 29 bases between. Germline-derived CDR1 and CDR2 are SGHAT and FQNNGV. CDR3 amino acids: CASSLGFGGSYFESSYNEQFF. The CDR3 nucleotides are TGTGCCAGCAGCCTAGGGTTTGGGGGATCTTACTTCGAGAGCTCCTACAATGAGCAGTTCTTC.

A word on this clonotype: A much larger clone differs from this one at a single base, so this may be a read error. The chain combines TRBV6-1 with TRBJ2-1; no firm D call. Germline assignment: CDR1 MNHNS and CDR2 SASEGT. V was pared by 5 bases and J by 0 bases, with 11 bases between. The CDR3 has 15 amino acids. CDR3 residues: CASSPVTSSYNEQFF. The CDR3 DNA sequence: TGTGCCAGCAGTCCCGTCACGAGCTCCTACAATGAGCAGTTCTTC.

The V gene is TRBV15, the J gene TRBJ2-1; D is unresolved. The V gene lost 1 base and the J gene lost 5 bases, with 9 bases spanning the gap. Germline V gene data show CDR1 as LNHNV and CDR2 as YYDKDF (reference sequence). The CDR3 contains 14 residues. The CDR3 sequence: CATSRVKVNNEQFF. CDR3 nucleotide sequence: TGTGCCACCAGCAGAGTAAAGGTAAACAATGAGCAGTTCTTC.